This T cell receptor (beta chain) is from a study of T cell changes during pregnancy in multiple sclerosis. Profiling relied on immunoSEQ multiplex PCR, and the TCRdb table lists in-frame clones only, not all of them. The data show over 50,000 clones, roughly 88% seen once. Sequences were derived from peripheral blood, sampled in the first trimester of pregnancy. This clonotype originated in a female donor with multiple sclerosis, enrolled in a pregnancy study.

The DNA of the CDR3 is TGCGCCAGCAGCTTCGCGGGAGATCCAGATACGCAGTATTTT. Translated, it gives CASSFAGDPDTQYF. This sequence joins TRBV5-1 and TRBJ2-3; 7 bases fit TRBD2. The CDR3 totals 14 residues. The ends lost 2 bases at V and 4 bases at J; junction bases unmatched: 4. The V gene's germline CDR1 is SGHRS and CDR2 YFSETQ. The full variable domain, its missing parts supplied by reference TRBV5-1 and TRBJ2-3, is KAGVTQTPRYLIKTRGQQVTLSCSPISGHRSVSWYQQTPGQGLQFLFEYFSETQRNKGNFPGRFSGRQFSNSRSEMNVSTLELGDSALYLCASSFAGDPDTQYFGPGTRLTVL.